The 29 T cell receptor beta chains listed next were all sequenced from one sample in a study of human CD8 memory T cell subsets. UMI-labeled 5' RACE yielded the TCR beta libraries. TCRdb re-called the 5' RACE reads; one entry per CDR3 protein, DNA not given. This sample's table has about 18,000 distinct CDR3 sequences. Sequences were obtained from CD8+ T cells from PBMCs. The receptors come from a human donor in good health.

The J gene is TRBJ1-6, the V gene TRBV25-1; TCRdb's D call of TRBD1 is untestable without DNA. CDR1 and CDR2 (germline): MGHDK, SYGVNS. This CDR3 is 14 amino acids long. Here the CDR3 reads CASSLTGDRSPLHF.

The chain is built from TRBV1 and TRBJ1-1; TCRdb designates TRBD1, a call that cannot be tested without DNA. TRBV1 is given as a pseudogene. This CDR3 is 15 amino acids long. The CDR3 is CTSSIRDNKNTEAFF.

The chain joins TRBV28 to TRBJ2-7; TCRdb gives TRBD1 as the D gene, but with no DNA this cannot be confirmed. Germline loops: CDR1 MDHEN, CDR2 SYDVKM. The CDR3 loop spans 14 amino acids. The CDR3 region is CASSSRSNSYEQYF.

The rearrangement uses TRBV6-5 and TRBJ2-2; there is no DNA to check the TCRdb D call of TRBD1. Germline-derived CDR1 and CDR2 are MNHEY and SVGAGI. This CDR3 spans 15 amino acids. The CDR3 here is CASSRGQGNTGELFF.

This clonotype is deemed medium-sized by its frequency. The CDR3 protein is CASSLTGSNTEAFF. This sequence joins TRBV5-1 and TRBJ1-1; TCRdb designates TRBD1, a call that cannot be tested without DNA. In germline, CDR1 is SGHRS, CDR2 YFSETQ. The CDR3 spans 14 residues.

The gene calls are TRBV28 and TRBJ1-2. Germline assignment: CDR1 MDHEN and CDR2 SYDVKM. This CDR3 spans 14 amino acids. The CDR3 reads CASSFYRDKDGYTF.

This chain joins TRBV5-5 and TRBJ2-1; as DNA is missing, the TRBD1 call by TCRdb cannot be tested. Germline CDR1 is SGHKS and CDR2 is YYEKEE (reference sequence). This CDR3 has 16 amino acids. This chain's CDR3 is CASSSLDRSPYNEQFF.

This chain joins TRBV5-5 and TRBJ2-2; the TCRdb D gene call, TRBD1, has no DNA to confirm it. Germline V CDR1 and CDR2: SGHKS, YYEKEE (reference sequence). There are 16 residues in the CDR3. CDR3: CASSWWTGANTGELFF.

The chain is built from TRBV14 and TRBJ2-1; no DNA is available, so the TRBD1 call from TCRdb remains unchecked. The germline V gene encodes CDR1 SGHDN and CDR2 FVKESK. There are 15 residues in the CDR3. This chain's CDR3 is CASSQDRRPLDEQFF. Full variable domain (missing parts from reference TRBV14 and TRBJ2-1): EAGVTQFPSHSVIEKGQTVTLRCDPISGHDNLYWYRRVMGKEIKFLLHFVKESKQDESGMPNNRFLAERTGGTYSTLKVQPAELEDSGVYFCASSQDRRPLDEQFFGPGTRLTVL.

The rearrangement links TRBV9 to TRBJ2-1; TCRdb's D call, TRBD1, is unchecked because there is no DNA. This CDR3 region has 15 residues. Germline V CDR1 and CDR2: SGDLS, YYNGEE. The CDR3 region is CASSVGRGTYNEQFF.

The chain links TRBV4-1 to TRBJ1-1. The germline V gene has CDR1 MGHRA and CDR2 YSYEKL. The CDR3 loop spans 14 amino acids. Here the CDR3 reads CASSLRTQNTEAFF.

This clonotype is classed as medium-sized by frequency. V and J are TRBV4-3 and TRBJ1-5. Germline V CDR1 and CDR2: LGHNA, YSLEER. The CDR3 sequence is 14 residues long. CDR3 loop: CASSQGYRNQPQHF.

CDR3 amino acids: CASSQDLAGGPSTDTQYF. J is TRBJ2-3 and V is TRBV3-1; TCRdb outputs TRBD2, but without DNA this stays unchecked. Germline V lookup: CDR1 LGHDT, CDR2 YNNKEL (reference sequence). This CDR3 has 18 residues.

The chain has TRBV10-3 and TRBJ2-2; the D call from TCRdb, TRBD1, cannot be confirmed without DNA. The CDR3 runs to 16 residues. The germline V gene has CDR1 ENHRY and CDR2 SYGVKD. The CDR3 protein is CAITSLRGQDTGELFF.

The chain has TRBV7-2 and TRBJ2-1; TCRdb outputs TRBD1, but without DNA this stays unchecked. Germline V CDR1 and CDR2: SGHTA, FQGNSA. This CDR3 region has 13 residues. The CDR3: CASSSRQYNEQFF.

The V and J genes are TRBV24-1 and TRBJ1-1; TCRdb indicates TRBD1, and absent DNA this call remains unverified. CDR1 KGHDR and CDR2 SFDVKD come from the germline V gene. This CDR3 spans 14 amino acids. The chain's CDR3 is CATSRTGVNTEAFF.

This rearrangement joins TRBV29-1 to TRBJ2-7; the D call from TCRdb, TRBD1, cannot be confirmed without DNA. The CDR3 is 13 amino acids. Germline CDR1 is SQVTM and CDR2 is ANQGSEA. The CDR3 spells CSVELGDVYEQYF.

Judged by frequency, this clonotype is medium-sized. This chain uses TRBV7-8 with TRBJ2-3; the TCRdb D gene call, TRBD1, has no DNA to confirm it. The CDR3 length is 14 residues. The germline V gene has CDR1 SGHVS and CDR2 FQNEAQ. The CDR3 loop reads CASSLAQRGDTQYF.

The chain employs TRBV24-1 and TRBJ2-5; without DNA, the TCRdb call of TRBD2 cannot be checked. CDR3 length equals 16 residues. Germline CDR1 and CDR2: KGHDR and SFDVKD. The CDR3 is CATSDLPSGEQETQYF.

The gene calls are TRBV28 and TRBJ1-5; the D gene TCRdb calls, TRBD1, cannot be checked with no DNA. The CDR3 sequence is 14 residues long. Germline CDR1 reads MDHEN; CDR2 reads SYDVKM. The CDR3: CASSRDREDQPQHF.

This rearrangement joins TRBV28 to TRBJ1-3; the D call from TCRdb, TRBD1, cannot be confirmed without DNA. This CDR3 spans 15 amino acids. Germline assignment: CDR1 MDHEN and CDR2 SYDVKM. The CDR3: CASGPPQDSGNTIYF.

The V gene is TRBV7-9, the J gene TRBJ2-7. CDR3 length: 13 residues. Germline CDR1 SEHNR, CDR2 FQNEAQ (reference sequence). CDR3 protein: CASSPDAGYEQYF. Variable domain in full (rest from reference TRBV7-9 and TRBJ2-7): DTGVSQNPRHKITKRGQNVTFRCDPISEHNRLYWYRQTLGQGPEFLTYFQNEAQLEKSRLLSDRFSAERPKGSFSTLEIQRTEQGDSAMYLCASSPDAGYEQYFGPGTRLTVT.

The rearrangement links TRBV10-1 to TRBJ2-3; without DNA, the TCRdb call of TRBD1 cannot be checked. CDR3 length equals 16 residues. From germline, CDR1 is WNHNN and CDR2 SYGVQD (reference sequence). The CDR3: CASSESRGGITDTQYF.

Frequency places this clonotype as medium-sized (0.01 to 0.1%). The gene calls are TRBV4-2 and TRBJ2-4; the D call from TCRdb, TRBD2, cannot be confirmed without DNA. The CDR3 runs to 13 residues. From germline, CDR1 is LGHNA and CDR2 YNFKEQ. The CDR3 loop reads CASSQDGDYLQYF.

This clonotype is called medium-sized (0.01 to 0.1%) based on its frequency. This rearrangement joins TRBV6-5 to TRBJ2-7; TCRdb outputs TRBD1, but without DNA this stays unchecked. The germline V gene encodes CDR1 MNHEY and CDR2 SVGAGI. The CDR3 consists of 15 residues. This CDR3 reads CASTRIGSSSYEQYF.

The gene calls are TRBV9 and TRBJ2-2; TCRdb gives TRBD2 as the D gene, but with no DNA this cannot be confirmed. CDR1 and CDR2 from the germline V gene are SGDLS and YYNGEE. The CDR3 runs 18 residues. CDR3 sequence reads: CASSLEKMPGPRGGELFF.

The chain links TRBV4-3 to TRBJ1-4; TCRdb's D call, TRBD1, is unchecked because there is no DNA. Germline V gives CDR1 LGHNA, CDR2 YSLEER. CDR3 length: 15 residues. CDR3 amino acids: CASSQEGASSEKLFF.

This clonotype is called medium-sized based on its frequency. The chain is built from TRBV5-8 and TRBJ1-2; TCRdb gives TRBD1 as the D gene, but with no DNA this cannot be confirmed. Germline assignment: CDR1 SGHTS and CDR2 YDEGEE. The CDR3 totals 14 residues. The CDR3 here is CASSLGAGFYGYTF.

The V and J genes are TRBV7-9 and TRBJ1-4. The germline V gene encodes CDR1 SEHNR and CDR2 FQNEAQ (reference sequence). This CDR3 region has 14 residues. The CDR3 region is CASSLRVANEKLFF.